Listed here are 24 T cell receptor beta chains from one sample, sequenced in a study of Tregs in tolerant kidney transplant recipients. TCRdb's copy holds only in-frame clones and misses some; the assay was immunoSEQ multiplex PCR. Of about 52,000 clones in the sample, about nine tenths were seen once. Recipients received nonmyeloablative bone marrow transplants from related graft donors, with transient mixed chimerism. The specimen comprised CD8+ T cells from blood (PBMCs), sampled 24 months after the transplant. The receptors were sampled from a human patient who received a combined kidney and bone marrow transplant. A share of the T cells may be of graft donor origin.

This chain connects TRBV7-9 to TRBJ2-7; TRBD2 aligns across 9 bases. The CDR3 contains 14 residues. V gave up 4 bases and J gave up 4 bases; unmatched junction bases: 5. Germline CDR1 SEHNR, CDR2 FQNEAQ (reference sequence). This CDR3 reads CASSSAGLAYEQYF. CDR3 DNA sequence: TGTGCCAGCAGCTCCGCGGGACTAGCTTACGAGCAGTACTTC.

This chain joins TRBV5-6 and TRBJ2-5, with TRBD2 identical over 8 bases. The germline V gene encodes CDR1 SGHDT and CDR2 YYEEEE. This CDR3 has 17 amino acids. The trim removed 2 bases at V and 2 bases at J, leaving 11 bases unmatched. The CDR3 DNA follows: TGTGCCAGCAGCTTAGGGGCGGGAGGTTTAAGACAAGAGACCCAGTACTTC. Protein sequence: CASSLGAGGLRQETQYF.

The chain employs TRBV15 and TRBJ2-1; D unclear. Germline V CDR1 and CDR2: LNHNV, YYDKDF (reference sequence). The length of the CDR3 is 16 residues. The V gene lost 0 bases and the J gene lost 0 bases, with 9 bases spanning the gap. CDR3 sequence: CATSRDYPSSYNEQFF. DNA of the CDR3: TGTGCCACCAGCAGAGACTACCCGAGCTCCTACAATGAGCAGTTCTTC.

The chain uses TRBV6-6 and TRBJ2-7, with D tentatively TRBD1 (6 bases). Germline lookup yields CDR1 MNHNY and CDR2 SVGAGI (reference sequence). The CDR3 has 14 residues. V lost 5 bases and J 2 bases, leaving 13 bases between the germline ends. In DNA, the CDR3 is TGTGCCAGCAGTGTCCGGGACACTGCCTACGAGCAGTACTTC. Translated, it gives CASSVRDTAYEQYF.

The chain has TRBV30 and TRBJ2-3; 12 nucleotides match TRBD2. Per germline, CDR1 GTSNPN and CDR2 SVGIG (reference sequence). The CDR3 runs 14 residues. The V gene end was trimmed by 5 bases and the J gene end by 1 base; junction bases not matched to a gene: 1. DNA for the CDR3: TGTGCCTGGGCTAGCGGGAGGGGCACAGATACGCAGTATTTT. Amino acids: CAWASGRGTDTQYF.

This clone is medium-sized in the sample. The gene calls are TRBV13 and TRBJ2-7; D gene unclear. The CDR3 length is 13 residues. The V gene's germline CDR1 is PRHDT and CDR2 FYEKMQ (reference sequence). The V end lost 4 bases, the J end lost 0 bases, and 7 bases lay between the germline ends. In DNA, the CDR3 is TGTGCCAGCAGCTCACCCGGCTCCTACGAGCAGTACTTC. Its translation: CASSSPGSYEQYF.

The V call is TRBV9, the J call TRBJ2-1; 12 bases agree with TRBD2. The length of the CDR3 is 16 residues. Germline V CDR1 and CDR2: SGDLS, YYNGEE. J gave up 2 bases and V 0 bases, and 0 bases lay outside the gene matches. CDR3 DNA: TGTGCCAGCAGCGTAGGACTAGCGGGAGCCTACAATGAGCAGTTCTTC. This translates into CASSVGLAGAYNEQFF.

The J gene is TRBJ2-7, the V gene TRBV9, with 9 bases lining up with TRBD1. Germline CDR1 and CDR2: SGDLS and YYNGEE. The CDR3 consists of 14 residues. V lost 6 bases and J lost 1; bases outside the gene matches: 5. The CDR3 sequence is CASTPDRGSYEQYF. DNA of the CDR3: TGTGCCAGCACCCCGGACAGGGGATCCTACGAGCAGTACTTC.

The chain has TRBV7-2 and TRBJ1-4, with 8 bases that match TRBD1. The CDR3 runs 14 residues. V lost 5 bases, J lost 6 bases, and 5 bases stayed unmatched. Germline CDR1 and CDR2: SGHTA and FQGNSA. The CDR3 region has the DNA TGTGCCAGCAGCAAGACAGGGGCATATGAAAAACTGTTTTTT. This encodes CASSKTGAYEKLFF.

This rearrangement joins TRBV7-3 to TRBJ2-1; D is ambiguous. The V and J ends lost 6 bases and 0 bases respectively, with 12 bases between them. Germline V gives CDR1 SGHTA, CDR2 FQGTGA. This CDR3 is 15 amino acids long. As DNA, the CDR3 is TGTGCCAGCAGTCTAAGCCTAGACTCCTACAATGAGCAGTTCTTC. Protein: CASSLSLDSYNEQFF.

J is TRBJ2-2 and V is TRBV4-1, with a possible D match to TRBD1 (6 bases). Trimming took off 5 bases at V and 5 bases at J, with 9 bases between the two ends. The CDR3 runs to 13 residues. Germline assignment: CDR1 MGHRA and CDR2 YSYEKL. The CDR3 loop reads CASSFQGTGELFF. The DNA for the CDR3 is TGCGCCAGCAGCTTTCAGGGGACCGGGGAGCTGTTTTTT.

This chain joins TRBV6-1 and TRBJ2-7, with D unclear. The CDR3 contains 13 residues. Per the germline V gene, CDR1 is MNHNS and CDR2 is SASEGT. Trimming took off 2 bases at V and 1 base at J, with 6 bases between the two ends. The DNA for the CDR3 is TGTGCCAGCAGTGAATTTCATTCCTACGAGCAGTACTTC. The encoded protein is CASSEFHSYEQYF.

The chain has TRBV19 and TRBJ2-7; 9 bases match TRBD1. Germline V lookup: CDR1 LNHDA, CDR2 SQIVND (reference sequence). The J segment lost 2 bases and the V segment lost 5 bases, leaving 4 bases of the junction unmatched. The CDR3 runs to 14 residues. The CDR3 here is CASSLGQGPYEQYF. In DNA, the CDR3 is TGTGCCAGTAGTTTGGGACAGGGACCCTACGAGCAGTACTTC.

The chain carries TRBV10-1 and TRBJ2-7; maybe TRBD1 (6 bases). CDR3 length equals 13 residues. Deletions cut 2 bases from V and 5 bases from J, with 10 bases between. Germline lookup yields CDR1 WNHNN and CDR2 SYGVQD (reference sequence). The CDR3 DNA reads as TGCGCCAGCAGTGAGGACAGGTCCGACGAGCAGTACTTC. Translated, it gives CASSEDRSDEQYF.

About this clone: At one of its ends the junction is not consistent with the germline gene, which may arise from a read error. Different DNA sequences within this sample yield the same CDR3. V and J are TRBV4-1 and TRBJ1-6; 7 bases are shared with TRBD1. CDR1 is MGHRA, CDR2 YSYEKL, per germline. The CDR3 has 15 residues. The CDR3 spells CASSLGQPYNSPLHF. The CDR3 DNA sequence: TGCGCCAGCAGCCTGGGACAGCCCTATAATTCCCCCCTCCACTTT.

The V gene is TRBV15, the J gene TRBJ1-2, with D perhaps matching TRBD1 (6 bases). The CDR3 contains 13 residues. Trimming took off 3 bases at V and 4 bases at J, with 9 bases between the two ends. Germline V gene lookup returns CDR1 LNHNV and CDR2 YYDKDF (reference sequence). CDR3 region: CATSSGTSYGYTF. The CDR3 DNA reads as TGTGCCACCAGCAGCGGGACAAGCTATGGCTACACCTTC.

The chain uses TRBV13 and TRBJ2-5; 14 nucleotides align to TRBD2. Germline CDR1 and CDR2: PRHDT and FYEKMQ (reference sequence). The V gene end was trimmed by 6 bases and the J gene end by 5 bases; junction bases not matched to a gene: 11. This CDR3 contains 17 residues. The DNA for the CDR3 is TGTGCCAGCAGTTCCAGACTAGCGGGAGGGCCTGGGGAGACCCAGTACTTC. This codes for CASSSRLAGGPGETQYF.

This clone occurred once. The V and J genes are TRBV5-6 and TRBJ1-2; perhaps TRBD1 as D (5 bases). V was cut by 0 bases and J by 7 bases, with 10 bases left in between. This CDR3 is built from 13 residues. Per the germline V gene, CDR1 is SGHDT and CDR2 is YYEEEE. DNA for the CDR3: TGTGCCAGCAGCTTGGGGACACCTCTTGGCTACACCTTC. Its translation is CASSLGTPLGYTF.

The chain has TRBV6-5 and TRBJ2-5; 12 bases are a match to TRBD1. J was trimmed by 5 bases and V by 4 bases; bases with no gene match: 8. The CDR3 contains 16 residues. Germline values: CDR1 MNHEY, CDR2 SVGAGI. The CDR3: CASSSGQGARGETQYF. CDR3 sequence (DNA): TGTGCCAGCAGTTCGGGACAGGGGGCGAGAGGGGAGACCCAGTACTTC.

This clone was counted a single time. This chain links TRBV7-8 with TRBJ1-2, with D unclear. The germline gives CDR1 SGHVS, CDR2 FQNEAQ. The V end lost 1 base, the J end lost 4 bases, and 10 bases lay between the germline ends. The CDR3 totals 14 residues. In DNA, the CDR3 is TGTGCCAGCAGCTTAGATTGGGCGCCCTATGGCTACACCTTC. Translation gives CASSLDWAPYGYTF. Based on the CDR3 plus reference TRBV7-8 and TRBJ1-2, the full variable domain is GAGVSQSPRYKVAKRGQDVALRCDPISGHVSLFWYQQALGQGPEFLTYFQNEAQLDKSGLPSDRFFAERPEGSVSTLKIQRTQQEDSAVYLCASSLDWAPYGYTFGSGTRLTVV.

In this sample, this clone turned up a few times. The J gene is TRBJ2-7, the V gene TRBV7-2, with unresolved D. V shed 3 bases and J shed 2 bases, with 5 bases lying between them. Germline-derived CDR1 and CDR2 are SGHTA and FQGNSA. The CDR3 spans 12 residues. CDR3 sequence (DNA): TGTGCCAGCAGCTTTGGCCCCTACGAGCAGTACTTC. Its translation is CASSFGPYEQYF.

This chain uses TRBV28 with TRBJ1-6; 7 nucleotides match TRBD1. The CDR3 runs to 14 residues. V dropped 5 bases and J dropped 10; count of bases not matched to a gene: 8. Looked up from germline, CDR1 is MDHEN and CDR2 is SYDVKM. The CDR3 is CASSPRNRGSPLHF. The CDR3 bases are TGTGCCAGCAGTCCAAGGAACAGGGGATCACCCCTCCACTTT.

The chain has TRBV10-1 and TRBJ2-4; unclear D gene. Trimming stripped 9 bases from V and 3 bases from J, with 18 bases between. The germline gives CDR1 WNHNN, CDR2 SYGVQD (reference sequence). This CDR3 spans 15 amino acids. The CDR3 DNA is TGCGCCAGAGCAGATCTAGTGATCGTCAAAAACATTCAGTACTTC. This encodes CARADLVIVKNIQYF.

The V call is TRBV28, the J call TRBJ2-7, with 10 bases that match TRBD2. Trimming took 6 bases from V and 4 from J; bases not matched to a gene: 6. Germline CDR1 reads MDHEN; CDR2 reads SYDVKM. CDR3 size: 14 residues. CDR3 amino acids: CASSPSGGVYEQYF. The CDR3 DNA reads TGTGCCAGCAGCCCCAGCGGGGGGGTTTACGAGCAGTACTTC.